The 8 T cell receptor beta chains below all came from one sample that was sequenced in a study of early T cells in non-severe SARS-CoV-2 infection. From the 5' RACE reads, TCRdb called clonotypes with MiXCR, one entry per CDR3 protein. The data contain around 77,000 distinct CDR3 sequences, approximately 14% of them singletons. The source material was whole blood, sampled at baseline. The receptor source for this set is an adult who was a healthcare worker with PCR-confirmed SARS-CoV-2 infection or an uninfected control (not recorded which).

This clonotype appeared a few times. The chain uses TRBV2 and TRBJ2-2; 7 bases agree with TRBD2. This CDR3 contains 15 residues. The J segment lost 2 bases and the V segment lost 9 bases, leaving 9 bases of the junction unmatched. Looked up from germline, CDR1 is SNHLY and CDR2 is FYNNEI. The CDR3 reads CASRGLTINTGELFF. CDR3 sequence (DNA): TGTGCCAGTAGGGGACTAACCATCAACACCGGGGAGCTGTTTTTT. The full variable domain, its missing parts supplied by reference TRBV2 and TRBJ2-2, is EPEVTQTPSHQVTQMGQEVILRCVPISNHLYFYWYRQILGQKVEFLVSFYNNEISEKSEIFDDQFSVERPDGSNFTLKIRSTKLEDSAMYFCASRGLTINTGELFFGEGSRLTVL.

The chain combines TRBV7-8 with TRBJ2-7; a possible D gene is TRBD1 (6 bases). There are 12 residues in the CDR3. Germline CDR1 and CDR2: SGHVS and FQNEAQ. V was cut by 3 bases and J by 6 bases, with 9 bases left in between. The CDR3 is CASSLSRGEQYF. For the CDR3, the DNA is TGTGCCAGCAGCTTGAGCAGGGGCGAGCAGTACTTC. Complete variable domain (other parts from reference TRBV7-8 and TRBJ2-7): GAGVSQSPRYKVAKRGQDVALRCDPISGHVSLFWYQQALGQGPEFLTYFQNEAQLDKSGLPSDRFFAERPEGSVSTLKIQRTQQEDSAVYLCASSLSRGEQYFGPGTRLTVT.

J is TRBJ2-7 and V is TRBV20-1, with D perhaps matching TRBD2 (5 bases). Between the trimmed V and J ends, which lost 2 bases and 6 bases, there was a span of 11 bases. CDR1 and CDR2 (germline): DFQATT, SNEGSKA (reference sequence). The CDR3 has 12 amino acids. CDR3 DNA: TGCAGTGCTAGACTCCGAGAGGGCGAGCAGTACTTC. Protein sequence: CSARLREGEQYF.

The sample holds many counts of this clonotype. CDR3 coding DNA: TGTGCCAGCAGAAGGCGAGCGGGGGTCTACAATGAGCAGTTCTTC. This sequence encodes CASRRRAGVYNEQFF. J is TRBJ2-1 and V is TRBV28; 8 nucleotides agree with TRBD2. Germline-derived CDR1 and CDR2 are MDHEN and SYDVKM. The V segment lost 6 bases and the J segment 3 bases; nucleotides outside the gene matches: 7. The CDR3 sequence is 15 residues long.

V is TRBV20-1 and J is TRBJ2-3; D unclear. Per germline, CDR1 DFQATT and CDR2 SNEGSKA (reference sequence). V was shortened by 2 bases and J by 4 bases, with 16 bases between the two germline ends. The CDR3 sequence is 15 residues long. For the CDR3, the DNA is TGCAGTGCTAGACGAATCGGCCAGGTGGCAGATACGCAGTATTTT. This sequence encodes CSARRIGQVADTQYF.

There are a few counts of this clonotype. V gene TRBV3-1 combines with J gene TRBJ2-1; TRBD2 agrees at 7 bases. This CDR3 has 15 amino acids. The V and J ends lost 0 bases and 2 bases, in that order; junction bases with no gene match: 1. Germline V gene sequence: CDR1 LGHDT, CDR2 YNNKEL (reference sequence). The CDR3 DNA is TGTGCCAGCAGCCAAGAAAGCGGGGCCTACAATGAGCAGTTCTTC. This codes for CASSQESGAYNEQFF.

For the CDR3, the DNA is TGTGCCAGCAGTCGGGTGGGACAGGGGTCCTACGAGCAGTACTTC. Protein product: CASSRVGQGSYEQYF. The chain couples TRBV28 to TRBJ2-7, with 10 bases fitting TRBD1. CDR1 and CDR2 from the germline V gene are MDHEN and SYDVKM. The CDR3 extends over 15 amino acids. V was pared by 5 bases and J by 1 base, with 5 bases of the junction left unmatched.

This clonotype was picked up one time. V gene TRBV28 combines with J gene TRBJ2-3, with TRBD2 identical over 7 bases. Looked up from germline, CDR1 is MDHEN and CDR2 is SYDVKM. Trimming at V came to 7 bases and at J to 6 bases, leaving 4 bases not matched to a gene. The CDR3 has 12 amino acids. For the CDR3, the DNA is TGTGCCAGCACGGAGCGGGATGATACGCAGTATTTT. Its protein is CASTERDDTQYF.